Shown below are 13 T cell receptor beta chains from a single sample sequenced in a study of T cells after yellow fever vaccination. TCRdb passed the 5' RACE reads through MiXCR, listing each CDR3 protein once. The sample shows 300,000 to 400,000 distinct CDR3 sequences, 3% to 4.5% of them seen only once. The specimen was PBMCs, collected 5 days after the yellow fever booster vaccination. These receptors were collected from a man aged 18-30 years who received the YFV17D yellow fever vaccine.

Many counts were recorded for this clonotype. The V call is TRBV7-3, the J call TRBJ2-2, with D hard to call. The CDR3 extends over 14 amino acids. The germline V and J ends were trimmed by 3 bases and 2 bases, with 7 bases remaining between them. Germline CDR1 and CDR2: SGHTA and FQGTGA. In nucleotides, the CDR3 is TGTGCCAGCAGCTTTAGAAGAAACACCGGGGAGCTGTTTTTT. Its protein product is CASSFRRNTGELFF.

This clonotype showed up many times. The genes are TRBV5-1 and TRBJ2-3, with no clear D. The CDR3 is made up of 14 amino acids. Germline-derived CDR1 and CDR2 are SGHRS and YFSETQ. Trimming removed 0 bases from V and 4 bases from J, with 9 bases in between. The CDR3 sequence is CASSLVVTPDTQYF. As DNA, the CDR3 is TGCGCCAGCAGCTTGGTGGTTACTCCAGATACGCAGTATTTT.

In its sample, this clonotype was seen many times. V gene TRBV3-1 combines with J gene TRBJ2-3, with D perhaps matching TRBD2 (5 bases). The CDR3 contains 13 residues. Germline CDR1 is LGHDT and CDR2 is YNNKEL (reference sequence). V was shortened by 4 bases and J by 6 bases, with 11 bases between the two germline ends. The DNA of the CDR3 is TGTGCCAGCAGCCTCGGGATGGAGGATACGCAGTATTTT. Protein sequence: CASSLGMEDTQYF.

In its sample, this clonotype was seen many times. This chain joins TRBV20-1 and TRBJ2-3; D gene uncertain. CDR3 length equals 13 residues. Germline lookup yields CDR1 DFQATT and CDR2 SNEGSKA (reference sequence). V lost 5 bases to trimming and J lost 5 bases, with 14 bases between them. The CDR3 loop reads CSAFISEEDTQYF. The CDR3 coding sequence is TGCAGTGCTTTCATCTCCGAGGAAGATACGCAGTATTTT.

This clonotype was detected only a few times. The chain links TRBV15 to TRBJ1-1; 8 positions agree with TRBD1. With 0 bases clipped from V and 6 bases from J, the junction kept 6 bases outside the gene matches. The CDR3 has 15 amino acids. CDR1 and CDR2 from the germline V gene are LNHNV and YYDKDF (reference sequence). CDR3 sequence: CATSRDRQGKAEAFF. In nucleotides, the CDR3 is TGTGCCACCAGCAGAGACCGACAGGGGAAGGCTGAAGCTTTCTTT.

The J gene is TRBJ2-7, the V gene TRBV27; no clear D gene. Germline V gene sequence: CDR1 MNHEY, CDR2 SMNVEV (reference sequence). The CDR3 has 13 residues. Trimming stripped 2 bases from V and 2 bases from J, with 7 bases between. CDR3 region: CASSLGFPYEQYF. In DNA form, the CDR3 reads TGTGCCAGCAGTTTAGGATTCCCCTACGAGCAGTACTTC.

This clonotype has a handful of counts. The chain couples TRBV11-2 to TRBJ2-1; D uncertain. This CDR3 is built from 16 residues. Germline lookup yields CDR1 SGHAT and CDR2 FQNNGV. V lost 5 bases and J 0 bases, leaving 14 bases between the germline ends. As DNA, the CDR3 is TGTGCCAGCAGCCGAGTGTCGAGGAGCTCCTACAATGAGCAGTTCTTC. Amino acid sequence: CASSRVSRSSYNEQFF.

This chain's CDR3 is CSARALANYGYTF. The DNA for the CDR3 is TGCAGTGCCCGGGCCTTAGCTAACTATGGCTACACCTTC. This chain uses TRBV20-1 with TRBJ1-2, with D hard to call. V lost 6 bases, J lost 0 bases, and 11 bases lay in between. CDR1 is DFQATT, CDR2 SNEGSKA, per germline (reference sequence). The length of the CDR3 is 13 residues.

This clonotype has just a few counts. V and J are TRBV15 and TRBJ2-4, with D possibly being TRBD1 or TRBD2 (5 bases each). Germline-derived CDR1 and CDR2 are LNHNV and YYDKDF (reference sequence). The CDR3 runs 13 residues. The V end lost 4 bases, the J end lost 8 bases, and 12 bases lay between the germline ends. The CDR3 DNA reads TGTGCCACCAGCAAGAGGATGGGGGACATTCAGTACTTC. This codes for CATSKRMGDIQYF.

This clonotype was observed a handful of times. The V and J genes are TRBV4-3 and TRBJ1-4, with TRBD1 matching 9 bases. The length of the CDR3 is 16 residues. Per the germline V gene, CDR1 is LGHNA and CDR2 is YSLEER. The V gene end was trimmed by 4 bases and the J gene end by 6 bases; junction bases not matched to a gene: 9. CDR3 in amino acids: CASSRLTGGMDEKLFF. CDR3 nucleotides: TGCGCCAGCAGCCGCCTCACAGGGGGCATGGATGAAAAACTGTTTTTT.

This clonotype came up many times. The chain couples TRBV4-2 to TRBJ1-4, with D uncertain. CDR1 LGHNA and CDR2 YNFKEQ come from the germline V gene. This CDR3 is 16 amino acids long. V gave up 0 bases and J gave up 0 bases, with 8 bases separating them. The CDR3 DNA is TGTGCCAGCAGCCAAGAGGGAGGAACAACTAATGAAAAACTGTTTTTT. Amino acids: CASSQEGGTTNEKLFF.

V is TRBV7-8 and J is TRBJ1-1, with D possibly being TRBD1 (5 bases). The CDR3 has 13 residues. CDR1 is SGHVS and CDR2 is FQNEAQ in the germline V gene. This CDR3 is CAGRELLNTEAFF. CDR3 in DNA: TGTGCGGGACGCGAACTGCTGAACACTGAAGCTTTCTTT. Full variable domain (missing parts from reference TRBV7-8 and TRBJ1-1): GAGVSQSPRYKVAKRGQDVALRCDPISGHVSLFWYQQALGQGPEFLTYFQNEAQLDKSGLPSDRFFAERPEGSVSTLKIQRTQQEDSAVYLCAGRELLNTEAFFGQGTRLTVV.

This clonotype was counted at least ten times. The V and J genes are TRBV9 and TRBJ2-3; D is unclear. V gave up 0 bases and J gave up 8 bases, with 10 bases separating them. There are 13 residues in the CDR3. CDR1 SGDLS and CDR2 YYNGEE come from the germline V gene. The CDR3 spells CASSVVQTGTQYF. CDR3 coding DNA: TGTGCCAGCAGCGTAGTCCAGACGGGTACGCAGTATTTT.